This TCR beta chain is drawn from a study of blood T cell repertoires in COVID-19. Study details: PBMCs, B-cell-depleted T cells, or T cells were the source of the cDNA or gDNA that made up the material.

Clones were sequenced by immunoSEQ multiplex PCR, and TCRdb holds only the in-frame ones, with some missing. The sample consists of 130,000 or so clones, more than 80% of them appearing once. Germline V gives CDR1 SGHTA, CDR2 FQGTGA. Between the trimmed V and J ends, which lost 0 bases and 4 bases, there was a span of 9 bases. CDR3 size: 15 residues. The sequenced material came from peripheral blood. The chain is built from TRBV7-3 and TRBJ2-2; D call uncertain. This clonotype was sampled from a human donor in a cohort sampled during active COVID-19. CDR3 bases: TGTGCCAGCAGCTTAACCCCCGGGTTCACCGGGGAGCTGTTTTTT. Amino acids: CASSLTPGFTGELFF. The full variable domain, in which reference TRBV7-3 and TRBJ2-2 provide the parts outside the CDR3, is GAGVSQTPSNKVTEKGKYVELRCDPISGHTALYWYRQSLGQGPEFLIYFQGTGAADDSGLPNDRFFAVRPEGSVSTLKIQRTERGDSAVYLCASSLTPGFTGELFFGEGSRLTVL.